The 5 T cell receptor beta chains given below trace back to one sample, sequenced in a study of identical twins. In TCRdb, the 5' RACE reads were re-called with MiXCR into one record per CDR3 protein. The sample carries around 1.7 million distinct CDR3 sequences, roughly a third recorded once. The sequenced material came from cord blood. The receptor source for this set is a newborn girl in good health.

The J gene is TRBJ1-1, the V gene TRBV20-1, with 8 bases fitting TRBD1. The CDR3 is 14 residues long. The germline gives CDR1 DFQATT, CDR2 SNEGSKA (reference sequence). The J segment lost 8 bases and the V segment lost 4 bases, leaving 12 bases of the junction unmatched. In DNA, the CDR3 is TGCAGTGCTATCCCCGGACAGGGTCACTTCGAAGCTTTCTTT. It is translated as CSAIPGQGHFEAFF.

The chain carries TRBV5-1 and TRBJ2-7; 7 bases are a match to TRBD2. V lost 0 bases to trimming and J lost 2 bases; unmatched junction nucleotides: 5. Germline V gene sequence: CDR1 SGHRS, CDR2 YFSETQ. The CDR3 consists of 15 residues. For the CDR3, the DNA is TGCGCCAGCAGCTTGGTTACTAGCGCGGCCTACGAGCAGTACTTC. It specifies CASSLVTSAAYEQYF.

CDR3 residues: CASSSTSGGIREQYF. CDR3 nucleotide sequence: TGTGCCAGCAGCTCGACTAGCGGGGGGATCCGCGAGCAGTACTTC. The chain combines TRBV27 with TRBJ2-4; 13 bases are a match to TRBD2. Near its end, the DNA agrees better with TRBJ2-7, so the J call may be wrong. Germline V gene data show CDR1 as MNHEY and CDR2 as SMNVEV (reference sequence). The CDR3 sequence is 15 residues long.

In this sample, this clonotype turned up many times. CDR3 sequence: CASSRTSGSNEQYF. CDR3 DNA sequence: TGTGCCAGCAGTCGCACTAGCGGGAGCAACGAGCAGTACTTC. V gene TRBV12-3 or TRBV12-4 combines with J gene TRBJ2-7, with 11 nucleotides matching TRBD2. The V gene end was trimmed by 5 bases and the J gene end by 5 bases; junction bases not matched to a gene: 5. The CDR3 covers 14 residues.

This clonotype was observed a handful of times. Germline and junction disagree at one end, which may indicate a read error. The chain carries TRBV29-1 and TRBJ2-7; 11 nucleotides align to TRBD1. The germline CDR1 and CDR2 sequences are SQVTM and ANQGSEA. This CDR3 contains 13 residues. CDR3 bases: TGCAGCGTTGGGGACAGGGGGTCCTACGTGCAGTACTTC. This sequence encodes CSVGDRGSYVQYF.